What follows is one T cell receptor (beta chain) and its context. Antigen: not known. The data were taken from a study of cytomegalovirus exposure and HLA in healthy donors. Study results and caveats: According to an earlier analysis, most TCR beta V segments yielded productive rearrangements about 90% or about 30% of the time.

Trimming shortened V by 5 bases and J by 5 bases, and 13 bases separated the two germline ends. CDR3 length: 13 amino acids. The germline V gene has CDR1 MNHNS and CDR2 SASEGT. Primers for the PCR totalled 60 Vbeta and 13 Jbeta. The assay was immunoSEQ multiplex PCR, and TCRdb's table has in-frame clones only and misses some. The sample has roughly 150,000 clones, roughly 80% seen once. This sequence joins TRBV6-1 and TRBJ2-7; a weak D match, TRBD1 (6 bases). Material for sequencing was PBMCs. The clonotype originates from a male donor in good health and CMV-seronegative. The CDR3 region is CASSSNYRDEQYF. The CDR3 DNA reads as TGTGCCAGCAGTTCCAATTACAGGGACGAGCAGTACTTC.